Each of the 15 T cell receptor beta chains below was sequenced from the same sample in a study of cytomegalovirus exposure and HLA in healthy donors. The protocol was immunoSEQ multiplex PCR, while the TCRdb copy is restricted to in-frame clones and leaves out a portion. The sample carries more than 90,000 clones, approximately 94% recorded once. Sequencing input: PBMCs. These receptors came from a woman in her 30s in good health and CMV-seropositive.

This rearrangement joins TRBV27 to TRBJ2-3; D unclear. Trimming removed 3 bases from V and 4 bases from J, with 8 bases in between. Germline V CDR1 and CDR2: MNHEY, SMNVEV (reference sequence). The CDR3 runs to 13 residues. This CDR3 is CASSFHTADTQYF. DNA of the CDR3: TGTGCCAGCAGTTTTCATACAGCAGATACGCAGTATTTT.

The chain combines TRBV6-5 with TRBJ1-3, with a weak D call TRBD1 (6 bases). V dropped 2 bases and J dropped 0 bases, with 11 bases sitting between them. Germline loops: CDR1 MNHEY, CDR2 SVGAGI. The CDR3 extends over 16 amino acids. This CDR3 is CASSYGGRGSGNTIYF. As DNA, the CDR3 is TGTGCCAGCAGTTACGGGGGCAGGGGCTCTGGAAACACCATATATTTT.

This clone was picked up one time. The CDR3 spells CASVVSTQSRANVLTF. CDR3 bases: TGTGCCAGCGTGGTATCCACACAAAGTCGGGCCAACGTCCTGACTTTC. V is TRBV5-8 and J is TRBJ2-6; D remains ambiguous. Trimming left V 7 bases short and J 5 bases short, with 19 bases between. Germline V gene lookup returns CDR1 SGHTS and CDR2 YDEGEE. This CDR3 contains 16 residues.

CDR3 residues: CASSSPAAGELEQFF. The CDR3 DNA is TGTGCCAGCAGCTCCCCGGCAGCGGGAGAACTTGAGCAGTTCTTC. V gene TRBV11-2 combines with J gene TRBJ2-1, with 8 positions matching TRBD2. The CDR3 covers 15 residues. Germline trimming cut 4 bases from V and 9 bases from J; bases unmatched to any gene: 11. In germline, CDR1 is SGHAT, CDR2 FQNNGV.

V and J are TRBV4-2 and TRBJ2-7; a weak D match, TRBD1 (6 bases). The germline CDR1 and CDR2 sequences are LGHNA and YNFKEQ. V was shortened by 0 bases and J by 8 bases, with 20 bases between the two germline ends. This CDR3 has 16 amino acids. The CDR3 region has the DNA TGTGCCAGCAGCCAAGATTGGCGCGCAGGGCAGGGGAAGCAGTACTTC. This gives the protein CASSQDWRAGQGKQYF.

The V gene is TRBV5-1, the J gene TRBJ2-1, with 15 bases matching TRBD2. Germline values: CDR1 SGHRS, CDR2 YFSETQ. Trimming removed 9 bases from V and 8 bases from J; junction bases left unmatched: 3. CDR3 length: 13 residues. CDR3: CATGLAGGDEQFF. CDR3 sequence (DNA): TGCGCCACCGGACTAGCGGGAGGGGATGAGCAGTTCTTC.

V gene TRBV5-4 combines with J gene TRBJ2-1; D might be TRBD2 (6 bases). The CDR3 covers 14 residues. V lost 4 bases and J 5 bases, leaving 13 bases between the germline ends. Germline V lookup: CDR1 SGHNT, CDR2 YYREEE (reference sequence). DNA for the CDR3: TGTGCCAGCAGCCCGACCGGGAGCCACAATGAGCAGTTCTTC. It translates to CASSPTGSHNEQFF.

The chain combines TRBV4-3 with TRBJ1-2; D not resolved. The CDR3 has 16 residues. Germline CDR1 is LGHNA and CDR2 is YSLEER. V lost 0 bases and J 0 bases, leaving 11 bases between the germline ends. The CDR3 spells CASSQEVVLANYGYTF. As DNA, the CDR3 is TGCGCCAGCAGCCAAGAGGTGGTCCTAGCTAACTATGGCTACACCTTC.

J is TRBJ2-2 and V is TRBV27, with unresolved D. Trimming left V 2 bases short and J 1 base short, with 8 bases between. Germline loops: CDR1 MNHEY, CDR2 SMNVEV (reference sequence). This CDR3 region has 15 residues. The CDR3 loop is CASSLMRQNTGELFF. The CDR3 bases are TGTGCCAGCAGTTTAATGAGACAGAACACCGGGGAGCTGTTTTTT.

This clone was found a few times. V gene TRBV6-6 combines with J gene TRBJ1-2, with no clear D. CDR1 and CDR2 from the germline V gene are MNHNY and SVGAGI (reference sequence). The CDR3 length is 16 residues. V lost 5 bases to trimming and J lost 4 bases, with 20 bases between them. CDR3 amino acids: CASSAPKNSSPYGYTF. CDR3 DNA sequence: TGTGCCAGCAGTGCCCCAAAGAATTCCAGTCCCTATGGCTACACCTTC.

The rearrangement joins TRBV7-2 to TRBJ1-3; D uncertain. Trimming took off 2 bases at V and 1 base at J, with 6 bases between the two ends. This CDR3 region has 14 residues. The germline V gene encodes CDR1 SGHTA and CDR2 FQGNSA. CDR3 DNA: TGTGCCAGCAGCTTAAGAGGTTCTGGAAACACCATATATTTT. Amino acid sequence: CASSLRGSGNTIYF.

The chain employs TRBV4-3 and TRBJ2-3, with 9 bases aligning to TRBD2. This CDR3 contains 16 residues. Germline trimming cut 1 base from V and 1 base from J; bases unmatched to any gene: 3. In germline, CDR1 is LGHNA, CDR2 YSLEER. The chain's CDR3 is CASSQVAGGGTDTQYF. CDR3 nucleotide sequence: TGCGCCAGCAGCCAAGTTGCGGGAGGGGGCACAGATACGCAGTATTTT.

This CDR3 is CASSSTREVSYGYTF. The CDR3 region has the DNA TGTGCCAGCAGTTCCACGAGGGAGGTGAGCTATGGCTACACCTTC. This chain connects TRBV27 to TRBJ1-2; no clear D gene. CDR3 length equals 15 residues. V gave up 4 bases and J gave up 4 bases, with 16 bases separating them. The germline gives CDR1 MNHEY, CDR2 SMNVEV (reference sequence).

This chain joins TRBV30 and TRBJ2-3, with 12 bases identical to TRBD2. V gave up 7 bases and J gave up 2 bases; unmatched junction bases: 10. The germline CDR1 and CDR2 sequences are GTSNPN and SVGIG (reference sequence). The CDR3 is 16 amino acids. CDR3 sequence reads: CASSGRAMLDTDTQYF. DNA for the CDR3: TGTGCCTCTAGCGGGAGGGCCATGCTAGACACAGATACGCAGTATTTT.

The chain recombines TRBV18 with TRBJ2-7; 10 bases match TRBD2. The germline gives CDR1 KGHSH, CDR2 LQKENI. Losses at the gene ends were 2 bases for V and 0 bases for J; bases not matched to a gene: 4. This CDR3 spans 16 amino acids. The CDR3 bases are TGTGCCAGCTCACCATCTAGCGGGGGTAGCTCCTACGAGCAGTACTTC. Translated, it gives CASSPSSGGSSYEQYF.